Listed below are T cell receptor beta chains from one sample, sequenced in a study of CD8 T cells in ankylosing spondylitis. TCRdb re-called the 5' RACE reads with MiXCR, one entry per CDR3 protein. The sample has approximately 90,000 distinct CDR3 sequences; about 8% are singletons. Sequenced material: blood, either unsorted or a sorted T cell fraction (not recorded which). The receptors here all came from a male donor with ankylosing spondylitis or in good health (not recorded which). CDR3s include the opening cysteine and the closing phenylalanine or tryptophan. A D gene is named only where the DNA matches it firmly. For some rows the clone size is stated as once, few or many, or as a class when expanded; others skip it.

cdr3_nt: TGCAGTGCTATCACGCGGGGCTCAATACAGCCCCAGCATTTT
cdr3_aa: CSAITRGSIQPQHF
v_call: TRBV20-1
d_call: .
clone_size: many
j_call: TRBJ1-5

cdr3_nt: TGTGCCAGCTCACATACCTCAGGATTCCATGAGCAGTTCTTC
cdr3_aa: CASSHTSGFHEQFF
v_call: TRBV18
d_call: .
clone_size: .
j_call: TRBJ2-1

cdr3_nt: TGTGCCAGTTCCGGGACAGGGCGCTACGAGCAGTACTTC
cdr3_aa: CASSGTGRYEQYF
v_call: TRBV7-2
d_call: TRBD1
clone_size: few
j_call: TRBJ2-7

cdr3_nt: TGTGCCAGCTCACGACCTACAGGGGAGGGGACTGAAGCTTTCTTT
cdr3_aa: CASSRPTGEGTEAFF
v_call: TRBV18
d_call: TRBD1
clone_size: many
j_call: TRBJ1-1

cdr3_nt: TGCGCCAGCAGTCAATCGGCCACCCTTAAAGGGGAGCTGTTTTTT
cdr3_aa: CASSQSATLKGELFF
v_call: TRBV23-1
d_call: .
clone_size: many
j_call: TRBJ2-2

cdr3_nt: TGCGCCAGCAGCAAGGGACTAGCGGAGAATGAGCAGTTCTTC
cdr3_aa: CASSKGLAENEQFF
v_call: TRBV5-1
d_call: TRBD2
clone_size: many
j_call: TRBJ2-1

cdr3_nt: TGTGCCAGTAGCCCCGGACGAGGCGCTGAAGCTTTCTTT
cdr3_aa: CASSPGRGAEAFF
v_call: TRBV19
d_call: .
clone_size: many
j_call: TRBJ1-1

cdr3_nt: TGCAGTGCTTCCCCGGGGCTCGGCTACACCTTC
cdr3_aa: CSASPGLGYTF
v_call: TRBV20-1
d_call: .
clone_size: many
j_call: TRBJ1-2

cdr3_nt: .
cdr3_aa: CASSTSPGQLRAFF
v_call: TRBV5-5
d_call: .
clone_size: many
j_call: TRBJ1-1

cdr3_nt: TGTGCCAGCAGTTTGACAGGGGGCGGCTATGGCTACACCTTC
cdr3_aa: CASSLTGGGYGYTF
v_call: TRBV28
d_call: TRBD1
clone_size: .
j_call: TRBJ1-2

cdr3_nt: TGCTCCAGCAGAGGGTTTACCGACAGGGGAGGGGACTATGGCTACACCTTC
cdr3_aa: CSSRGFTDRGGDYGYTF
v_call: TRBV4-3
d_call: TRBD1
clone_size: many
j_call: TRBJ1-2

cdr3_nt: TGTGCCAGCAGCCGCGGACTGTCTACCGGGGAGCTGTTTTTT
cdr3_aa: CASSRGLSTGELFF
v_call: TRBV7-2
d_call: .
clone_size: many
j_call: TRBJ2-2

cdr3_nt: TGTGCCAGCAGCCCGCGACAGGGTTACGAGCAGTACTTC
cdr3_aa: CASSPRQGYEQYF
v_call: TRBV7-2
d_call: TRBD1
clone_size: many
j_call: TRBJ2-7